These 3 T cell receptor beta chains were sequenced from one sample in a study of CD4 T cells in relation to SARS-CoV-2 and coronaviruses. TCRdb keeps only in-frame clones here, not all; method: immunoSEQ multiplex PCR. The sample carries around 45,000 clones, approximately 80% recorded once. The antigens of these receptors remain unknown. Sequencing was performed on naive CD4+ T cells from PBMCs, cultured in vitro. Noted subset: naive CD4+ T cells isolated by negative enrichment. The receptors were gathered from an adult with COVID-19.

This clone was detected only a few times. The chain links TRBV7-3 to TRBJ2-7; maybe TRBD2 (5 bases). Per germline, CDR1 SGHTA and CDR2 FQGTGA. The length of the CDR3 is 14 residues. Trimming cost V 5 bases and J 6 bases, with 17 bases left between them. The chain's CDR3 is CASSEGITLGEQYF. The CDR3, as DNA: TGTGCCAGCAGCGAGGGCATTACCCTGGGCGAGCAGTACTTC.

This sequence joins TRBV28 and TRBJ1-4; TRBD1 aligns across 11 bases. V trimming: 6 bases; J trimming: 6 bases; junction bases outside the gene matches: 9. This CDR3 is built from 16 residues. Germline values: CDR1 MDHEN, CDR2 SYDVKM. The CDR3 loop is CASRLIPGQGDEKLFF. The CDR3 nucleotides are TGTGCCAGCAGACTCATACCGGGACAGGGGGATGAAAAACTGTTTTTT.

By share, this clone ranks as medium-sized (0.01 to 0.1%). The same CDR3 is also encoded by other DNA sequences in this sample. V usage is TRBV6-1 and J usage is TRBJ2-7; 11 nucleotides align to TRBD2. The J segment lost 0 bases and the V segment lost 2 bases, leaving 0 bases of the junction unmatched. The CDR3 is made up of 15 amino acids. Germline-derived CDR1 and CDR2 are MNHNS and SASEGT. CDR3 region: CASSELAGGSYEQYF. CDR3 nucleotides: TGTGCCAGCAGTGAACTAGCGGGAGGCTCCTACGAGCAGTACTTC.